This T cell receptor beta chain was captured by sequencing in a study of T cell responses to AZD1222 COVID-19 vaccine. Study details: Investigators merged groups given second doses at roughly 4 or roughly 12 weeks. Notes on the study in general: At baseline, just five or six AZD1222 recipients tested seropositive. Spike-spanning, vaccine-associated CD4 TCRs were dominant at 160-218 and 743-854.

Germline V CDR1 and CDR2: LGHNA, YNFKEQ. The ends lost 2 bases at V and 4 bases at J; junction bases unmatched: 7. This CDR3 region has 15 residues. A note on this clone: Its antigen is not identified.

Here immunoSEQ multiplex PCR was the method, and the copy in TCRdb shows in-frame clones only, minus some. Here the sample spans about 90,000 clones, 65% to 90% being singletons. The receptor's source is an adult in good health. The sample was peripheral blood, taken on day 0 of AZD1222 vaccination. The rearrangement joins TRBV4-2 to TRBJ2-7; TRBD2 aligns across 8 bases. CDR3 DNA: TGTGCCAGCAGCCAACGGAGCGGGAGTATTTACGAGCAGTACTTC. Translated: CASSQRSGSIYEQYF.